The 17 T cell receptor beta chains below all came from one sample that was sequenced in a study of Ad26.COV2.S vaccination and SARS-CoV-2 variants. The assay was immunoSEQ multiplex PCR, and TCRdb's table has in-frame clones only and misses some. The sample yields about 400,000 clones, approximately 90% seen once. The treatment here: some 19 received Ad26.COV2.S at low or high dose, single or two shots; 5 received placebo; per-sample allocation not given. The study sampled participants on day 63 after the first vaccine or placebo injection. Here the sequenced sample was peripheral blood, taken in a trial of Ad26.COV2.S vaccine versus placebo. All receptors derive from a person between 18 and 60 years old who received the Ad26.COV2.S COVID-19 vaccine or a placebo.

The chain joins TRBV6-5 to TRBJ1-5; the D gene is possibly TRBD1 (5 bases). The V and J ends lost 6 bases and 6 bases respectively, with 15 bases between them. Per germline, CDR1 MNHEY and CDR2 SVGAGI. The CDR3 is made up of 14 amino acids. CDR3 protein: CASRPDRGTQPQHF. DNA for the CDR3: TGTGCCAGCAGGCCCGATCGGGGCACTCAGCCCCAGCATTTT.

The J gene is TRBJ2-4, the V gene TRBV28; 8 bases fit TRBD2. CDR1 and CDR2 from the germline V gene are MDHEN and SYDVKM. The CDR3 runs to 15 residues. The junction had 8 bases not matched to a gene; V was cut back by 3 bases and J by 7 bases. CDR3 nucleotide sequence: TGTGCCAGCAGTTTCGCCTTAGCGGGAAGGAACATTCAGTACTTC. It is translated as CASSFALAGRNIQYF.

This chain uses TRBV28 with TRBJ2-1, with 10 bases lining up with TRBD1. After removal of 6 bases from V and 7 bases from J, the junction contained 6 bases not matched to a gene. The CDR3 spans 14 residues. From germline, CDR1 is MDHEN and CDR2 SYDVKM. The CDR3 sequence is CASSPGTGENEQFF. CDR3 DNA sequence: TGTGCCAGCAGCCCCGGGACAGGGGAAAATGAGCAGTTCTTC.

The V call is TRBV6-2 or TRBV6-3, the J call TRBJ2-7; TRBD2 matches 8 bases. J was trimmed by 4 bases and V by 5 bases; bases with no gene match: 10. Germline V lookup: CDR1 MNHEY, CDR2 SVGEGT. The CDR3 has 15 residues. For the CDR3, the DNA is TGTGCCAGCAGTCTACTTGCGGGAGGAGGGTACGAGCAGTACTTC. This codes for CASSLLAGGGYEQYF.

This sequence joins TRBV2 and TRBJ1-1; a possible D gene is TRBD1 (6 bases). From germline, CDR1 is SNHLY and CDR2 FYNNEI. CDR3 length: 13 amino acids. The V end was cut by 7 bases, the J end by 7 bases, with 16 bases between. The CDR3 region is CASTRGGAIEAFF. In nucleotides, the CDR3 is TGTGCCAGCACCCGAGGGGGGGCGATTGAAGCTTTCTTT.

This chain uses TRBV6-2 or TRBV6-3 with TRBJ1-4; no firm D call. V dropped 5 bases and J dropped 4 bases, with 14 bases sitting between them. Per the germline V gene, CDR1 is MNHEY and CDR2 is SVGEGT. The CDR3 totals 15 residues. The CDR3 protein is CASSREGRDNEKLFF. In DNA, the CDR3 is TGTGCCAGCAGTCGAGAAGGACGGGATAATGAAAAACTGTTTTTT.

The rearrangement uses TRBV10-1 and TRBJ2-1; 9 bases fit TRBD2. The V and J ends lost 2 bases and 0 bases, in that order; junction bases with no gene match: 2. The CDR3 loop spans 16 amino acids. Germline-derived CDR1 and CDR2 are WNHNN and SYGVQD (reference sequence). The CDR3, as DNA: TGCGCCAGCAGTGAGCTAGCGGGAAGCTCCTACAATGAGCAGTTCTTC. It translates to CASSELAGSSYNEQFF.

This clone came up once. The chain employs TRBV28 and TRBJ1-6, with 10 bases matching TRBD1. V dropped 8 bases and J dropped 10; count of bases not matched to a gene: 5. The germline V gene has CDR1 MDHEN and CDR2 SYDVKM. CDR3 length: 13 amino acids. The CDR3 DNA reads as TGTGCCAGCCGACAGGGGGCAAGATCACCCCTCCACTTT. Translated, it gives CASRQGARSPLHF.

This clone was detected once. The V call is TRBV4-3, the J call TRBJ2-7; TRBD1 aligns across 7 bases. Losses at the gene ends were 0 bases for V and 9 bases for J; bases not matched to a gene: 2. The CDR3 sequence is 12 residues long. CDR1 and CDR2 from the germline V gene are LGHNA and YSLEER. The CDR3 nucleotides are TGCGCCAGCAGCCAAGATGACAGGGTGCAGTACTTC. This codes for CASSQDDRVQYF.

This clone has a handful of counts. This chain links TRBV5-1 with TRBJ2-5; D gene ambiguous. From germline, CDR1 is SGHRS and CDR2 YFSETQ. This CDR3 has 14 amino acids. Trimming pared 5 bases from V and 2 bases from J, leaving 13 bases between. The CDR3 loop reads CASRGNSVQETQYF. As DNA, the CDR3 is TGCGCCAGCAGGGGTAACAGCGTTCAAGAGACCCAGTACTTC.

V and J are TRBV4-3 and TRBJ2-2, with D possibly TRBD1 on 6 matching bases. V was clipped by 4 bases and J by 6 bases, with 12 bases between them. CDR3 size: 14 residues. Germline values: CDR1 LGHNA, CDR2 YSLEER. The CDR3 DNA sequence: TGCGCCAGCAGCCCGCGACAGGTACCCGGGGAGCTGTTTTTT. Residues: CASSPRQVPGELFF.

V gene TRBV18 combines with J gene TRBJ2-1; 9 nucleotides match TRBD1. V shed 6 bases and J 10 bases; nucleotides not matched to a gene: 13. CDR3 length: 15 residues. Germline V CDR1 and CDR2: KGHSH, LQKENI. CDR3 region: CASSEGTGQPEEQFF. The CDR3 region has the DNA TGTGCCAGCTCGGAAGGGACAGGGCAGCCTGAGGAGCAGTTCTTC.

V gene TRBV7-8 combines with J gene TRBJ2-2; 16 bases match TRBD2. Germline V gives CDR1 SGHVS, CDR2 FQNEAQ. The trim removed 5 bases at V and 2 bases at J, leaving 5 bases unmatched. This CDR3 contains 18 residues. The chain's CDR3 is CASSMGLAGGLNTGELFF. Written as DNA, the CDR3 is TGTGCCAGCAGCATGGGACTAGCGGGAGGGCTTAACACCGGGGAGCTGTTTTTT.

V gene TRBV11-2 combines with J gene TRBJ1-2; D is unclear. The CDR3 has 14 amino acids. Between the trimmed V and J ends, which lost 1 base and 5 bases, there was a span of 11 bases. CDR1 is SGHAT and CDR2 is FQNNGV in the germline V gene. CDR3 protein: CASSLVQLRYGYTF. CDR3 DNA sequence: TGTGCCAGCAGCTTAGTGCAGTTGCGGTATGGCTACACCTTC.

The CDR3 sequence: CASSYGAGGPFTGELFF. CDR3 in DNA: TGTGCCAGCAGTTACGGGGCGGGAGGGCCATTTACCGGGGAGCTGTTTTTT. J is TRBJ2-2 and V is TRBV6-2 or TRBV6-3, with 9 bases fitting TRBD2. V lost 2 bases and J lost 5; bases outside the gene matches: 9. The CDR3 runs to 17 residues. CDR1 and CDR2 (germline): MNHEY, SVGEGT.

This clone came up a few times. The chain combines TRBV5-1 with TRBJ2-1, with a possible D match to TRBD1 (6 bases). Trimming took off 0 bases at V and 5 bases at J, with 9 bases between the two ends. Germline lookup yields CDR1 SGHRS and CDR2 YFSETQ. The CDR3 is made up of 14 amino acids. DNA of the CDR3: TGCGCCAGCAGCTTGGGACAGGCAAACAATGAGCAGTTCTTC. It translates to CASSLGQANNEQFF.

Worth noting for this clone: This same CDR3 is encoded by further DNA sequences in the sample. The chain uses TRBV5-6 and TRBJ1-3; D remains unclear. Germline CDR1 SGHDT, CDR2 YYEEEE. V was shortened by 0 bases and J by 0 bases, with 4 bases between the two germline ends. This CDR3 spans 14 amino acids. CDR3 amino acids: CASSLGLSGNTIYF. CDR3 bases: TGTGCCAGCAGCTTGGGACTCTCTGGAAACACCATATATTTT.